The clone carrying this T cell receptor beta chain has only a few counts. Its cognate antigen is unknown. Tagging with unique molecular identifiers was a feature of the TCR beta cDNA libraries. Between roughly 1 and 11 million T cells gave rise to some 520,000 cDNA molecules. TCRdb processed the PCR reads anew with MiXCR; each CDR3 protein has one entry. Seen here are approximately 400,000 distinct CDR3 sequences, less than 35% observed once, and the top ten hold roughly an eighth. This specimen belongs to a study of post-analysis software for immune sequencing data. Findings and caveats of the study: Patients showed TRBV5-6, TRBV5-1 and TRBV20-1 among several TRBV segments more frequent than in controls.

Trimming took off 1 base at V and 3 bases at J, with 7 bases between the two ends. The CDR3 totals 13 residues. In germline, CDR1 is SGHVS, CDR2 FQNEAQ. Sequencing was done on a sample of blood. The clonotype originates from a girl between 10 and 17 years old with multiple sclerosis. This chain links TRBV7-8 with TRBJ2-7; D remains unclear. CDR3: CASSLELGYEQYF. The CDR3, as DNA: TGTGCCAGCAGCTTAGAATTGGGCTACGAGCAGTACTTC.